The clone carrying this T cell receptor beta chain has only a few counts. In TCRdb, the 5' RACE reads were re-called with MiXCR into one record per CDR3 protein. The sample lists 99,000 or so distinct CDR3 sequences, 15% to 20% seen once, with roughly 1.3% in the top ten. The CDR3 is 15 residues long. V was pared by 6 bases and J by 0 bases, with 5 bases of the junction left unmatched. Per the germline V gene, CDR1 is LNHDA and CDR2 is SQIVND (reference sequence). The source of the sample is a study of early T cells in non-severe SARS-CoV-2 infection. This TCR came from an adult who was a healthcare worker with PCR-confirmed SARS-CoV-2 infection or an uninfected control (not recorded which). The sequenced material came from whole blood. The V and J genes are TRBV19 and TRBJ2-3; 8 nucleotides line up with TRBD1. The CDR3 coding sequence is TGTGCCAGTAGGGGCCGGGACAGGAGCACAGATACGCAGTATTTT. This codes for CASRGRDRSTDTQYF.